The 28 T cell receptor beta chains listed next were all sequenced from one sample in a study of a mutant IDH1 vaccine in newly diagnosed glioma. Their target antigens are unknown. The table came from immunoSEQ multiplex PCR; TCRdb's copy has only in-frame clones and leaves some out. The sample consists of approximately 24,000 clones, approximately 80% of them appearing once. Time point defined: week 5, during vaccination. Topical imiquimod was applied with each vaccine dose, which held 300 ug of mutant IDH1 20-mer peptide. The source material was PBMCs, sampled from a glioma patient whose treatment included an IDH1 peptide vaccine. These TCRs come from a man aged 35 to 55 with glioma.

The chain employs TRBV5-1 and TRBJ2-1; D remains ambiguous. The CDR3 spans 12 residues. CDR1 and CDR2 (germline): SGHRS, YFSETQ. The ends were cut back, 0 bases at V and 6 bases at J, with 4 bases in the middle. CDR3 region: CASSLGPNEQFF. CDR3 nucleotides: TGCGCCAGCAGCTTGGGGCCCAATGAGCAGTTCTTC.

The chain couples TRBV18 to TRBJ1-3; D not resolved. Per germline, CDR1 KGHSH and CDR2 LQKENI. The V end was cut by 1 base, the J end by 0 bases, with 7 bases between. This CDR3 is 15 amino acids long. As DNA, the CDR3 is TGTGCCAGCTCACCACAGGAGGGCTCTGGAAACACCATATATTTT. As protein: CASSPQEGSGNTIYF.

J is TRBJ2-5 and V is TRBV11-2; D is perhaps TRBD1 (6 bases). This CDR3 has 14 residues. Between the trimmed V and J ends, which lost 3 bases and 5 bases, there was a span of 13 bases. Germline V gives CDR1 SGHAT, CDR2 FQNNGV. The CDR3 sequence: CASSLARQAETQYF. Here the CDR3 DNA reads TGTGCCAGCAGCTTGGCTCGACAGGCGGAGACCCAGTACTTC.

This sequence joins TRBV10-2 and TRBJ2-1, with no clear D. The CDR3 covers 13 residues. The germline gives CDR1 WSHSY, CDR2 SAAADI. V was trimmed by 8 bases and J by 9 bases, leaving 17 bases between them. Here the CDR3 reads CASSRPPGAEQFF. The DNA of the CDR3 is TGCGCCAGCTCCCGCCCCCCCGGCGCTGAGCAGTTCTTC.

The gene calls are TRBV18 and TRBJ2-7; D remains ambiguous. Germline CDR1 and CDR2: KGHSH and LQKENI. The CDR3 extends over 11 amino acids. The germline V and J ends were trimmed by 3 bases and 7 bases, with 7 bases remaining between them. The CDR3 loop is CASSPGGEQYV. The CDR3 nucleotides read TGTGCCAGCTCACCGGGTGGAGAGCAGTACGTC.

The chain uses TRBV5-1 and TRBJ1-2, with D tentatively TRBD1 (6 bases). The CDR3 is 14 residues long. V gave up 0 bases and J gave up 6 bases, with 12 bases separating them. Germline V lookup: CDR1 SGHRS, CDR2 YFSETQ. CDR3 sequence: CASSLGNRDNGYTF. The CDR3, as DNA: TGCGCCAGCAGCTTGGGTAACAGGGATAATGGCTACACCTTC. Full variable domain (missing parts from reference TRBV5-1 and TRBJ1-2): KAGVTQTPRYLIKTRGQQVTLSCSPISGHRSVSWYQQTPGQGLQFLFEYFSETQRNKGNFPGRFSGRQFSNSRSEMNVSTLELGDSALYLCASSLGNRDNGYTFGSGTRLTVV.

This clone was detected only once. The gene calls are TRBV6-1 and TRBJ1-4, with TRBD1 identical over 7 bases. The CDR3 has 14 residues. V lost 8 bases, J lost 3 bases, and 6 bases stayed unmatched. Germline V gene sequence: CDR1 MNHNS, CDR2 SASEGT. For the CDR3, the DNA is TGTGCCAGCCTTGACAGGGCGTCTAATGAAAAACTGTTTTTT. Amino acids: CASLDRASNEKLFF.

V gene TRBV2 combines with J gene TRBJ2-5, with 9 bases lining up with TRBD2. With V trimmed by 3 bases and J by 1 base, 3 bases remained unmatched. This CDR3 comprises 15 residues. CDR1 is SNHLY and CDR2 is FYNNEI in the germline V gene. The CDR3 spells CASSERLAVQETQYF. In DNA, the CDR3 is TGTGCCAGCAGTGAGAGACTAGCGGTCCAAGAGACCCAGTACTTC.

This clone was picked up a small number of times. The J gene is TRBJ2-2, the V gene TRBV6-1; 11 bases agree with TRBD1. This CDR3 has 14 residues. J was trimmed by 5 bases and V by 6 bases; bases with no gene match: 2. Germline-derived CDR1 and CDR2 are MNHNS and SASEGT. CDR3: CASSGTGGTGELFF. The CDR3 bases are TGTGCCAGCAGCGGGACAGGGGGGACCGGGGAGCTGTTTTTT.

The chain employs TRBV7-2 and TRBJ2-2; D remains unclear. The CDR3 is 15 residues long. Germline loops: CDR1 SGHTA, CDR2 FQGNSA. V lost 5 bases and J 0 bases, leaving 10 bases between the germline ends. Here the CDR3 DNA reads TGTGCCAGCAGCCCGGACGGACCGAACACCGGGGAGCTGTTTTTT. Encoded protein: CASSPDGPNTGELFF.

The J gene is TRBJ2-5, the V gene TRBV6-1, with 10 bases that match TRBD2. CDR1 MNHNS and CDR2 SASEGT come from the germline V gene. Trimming cost V 3 bases and J 5 bases; bases outside gene matches: 9. This CDR3 is built from 16 residues. Here the CDR3 reads CASSDWASGSKETQYF. CDR3 nucleotides: TGTGCCAGCAGTGACTGGGCTAGCGGGAGTAAGGAGACCCAGTACTTC.

The chain is built from TRBV9 and TRBJ1-6, with D possibly matching TRBD1 (6 bases). The V gene lost 4 bases and the J gene lost 8 bases, with 10 bases spanning the gap. CDR1 and CDR2 (germline): SGDLS, YYNGEE. The CDR3 length is 13 residues. CDR3 nucleotide sequence: TGTGCCAGCAGCCCTAACAGGGATTCACCCCTCCACTTT. This translates into CASSPNRDSPLHF.

The rearrangement uses TRBV14 and TRBJ2-1; D uncertain. CDR3 length: 13 residues. Germline assignment: CDR1 SGHDN and CDR2 FVKESK. Trimming took 2 bases from V and 3 from J, leaving 5 bases between them. The CDR3 DNA sequence: TGTGCCAGCAGCCAAACCGTCTACAATGAGCAGTTCTTC. Translated: CASSQTVYNEQFF.

V and J are TRBV10-1 and TRBJ2-3, with D unclear. Trimming pared 4 bases from V and 5 bases from J, leaving 4 bases between. This CDR3 contains 11 residues. Germline assignment: CDR1 WNHNN and CDR2 SYGVQD (reference sequence). CDR3: CASSGGDTQYF. DNA of the CDR3: TGCGCCAGCAGTGGGGGAGATACGCAGTATTTT.

This chain links TRBV7-2 with TRBJ1-5; D might be TRBD1 (5 bases). The V gene lost 3 bases and the J gene lost 0 bases, with 9 bases spanning the gap. This CDR3 region has 15 residues. CDR1 and CDR2 (germline): SGHTA, FQGNSA. The CDR3 nucleotides are TGTGCCAGCAGCTTGACAGCGAATAGCAATCAGCCCCAGCATTTT. Its protein product is CASSLTANSNQPQHF.

V gene TRBV6-1 combines with J gene TRBJ2-1, with 10 bases lining up with TRBD2. In germline, CDR1 is MNHNS, CDR2 SASEGT. The CDR3 loop spans 15 amino acids. V shed 5 bases and J 5 bases; nucleotides not matched to a gene: 6. CDR3 sequence: CASSSSGRANNEQFF. DNA of the CDR3: TGTGCCAGCAGTTCGAGCGGGAGGGCCAACAATGAGCAGTTCTTC.

The rearrangement joins TRBV2 to TRBJ2-5; D may be TRBD1 or TRBD2 (5 bases each). Gene TRBJ2-7 matches the end of the DNA better, so the J call may be wrong. CDR3 length: 14 residues. Germline-derived CDR1 and CDR2 are SNHLY and FYNNEI. The CDR3 region is CASRRDVSSYEQYF. The CDR3 DNA follows: TGTGCCAGCAGGAGGGACGTCAGCTCCTACGAGCAGTACTTC.

The table lists this clone with a count of one. This sequence joins TRBV14 and TRBJ2-1, with 14 bases matching TRBD2. V lost 3 bases, J lost 8 bases, and 15 bases stayed unmatched. CDR1 SGHDN and CDR2 FVKESK come from the germline V gene. This CDR3 spans 19 amino acids. The CDR3 protein is CASSHPGPRLAGGPYEQFF. In DNA, the CDR3 is TGTGCCAGCAGCCACCCGGGTCCGCGACTAGCGGGAGGGCCGTATGAGCAGTTCTTC. Full variable domain (missing parts from reference TRBV14 and TRBJ2-1): EAGVTQFPSHSVIEKGQTVTLRCDPISGHDNLYWYRRVMGKEIKFLLHFVKESKQDESGMPNNRFLAERTGGTYSTLKVQPAELEDSGVYFCASSHPGPRLAGGPYEQFFGPGTRLTVL.

V gene TRBV5-5 combines with J gene TRBJ1-1, with TRBD1 identical over 12 bases. The CDR3 sequence is 16 residues long. Germline lookup yields CDR1 SGHKS and CDR2 YYEKEE (reference sequence). V trimming: 5 bases; J trimming: 2 bases; junction bases outside the gene matches: 7. CDR3 residues: CASRQGQGAFNTEAFF. As DNA, the CDR3 is TGTGCCAGCAGGCAGGGACAGGGGGCCTTTAACACTGAAGCTTTCTTT.

The chain employs TRBV9 and TRBJ2-1, with D tentatively TRBD1 (6 bases). V was shortened by 4 bases and J by 2 bases, with 10 bases between the two germline ends. From germline, CDR1 is SGDLS and CDR2 YYNGEE. The CDR3 consists of 14 residues. This CDR3 is CASSFRDTYNEQFF. The CDR3 DNA sequence: TGTGCCAGCAGCTTCCGGGACACCTACAATGAGCAGTTCTTC.

The CDR3 region is CAISESGQGANNEQFF. In DNA, the CDR3 is TGTGCCATCAGTGAGTCAGGGCAGGGGGCCAACAATGAGCAGTTCTTC. The chain carries TRBV10-3 and TRBJ2-1, with TRBD1 matching 8 bases. Germline V gene lookup returns CDR1 ENHRY and CDR2 SYGVKD. CDR3 length: 16 amino acids. V gave up 0 bases and J gave up 5 bases; unmatched junction bases: 6.

By share of the sample, this clone is medium-sized (0.01 to 0.1%). This rearrangement joins TRBV5-5 to TRBJ2-3; 7 nucleotides align to TRBD1. CDR1 and CDR2 from the germline V gene are SGHKS and YYEKEE (reference sequence). The CDR3 runs 14 residues. V shed 7 bases, J shed 2 bases, and the junction held 7 bases outside the gene matches. CDR3 DNA: TGTGCCAGCGGTCAGGGGGACCTCACAGATACGCAGTATTTT. Protein: CASGQGDLTDTQYF.

J is TRBJ2-7 and V is TRBV29-1; TRBD2 might be the D (5 bases). Germline values: CDR1 SQVTM, CDR2 ANQGSEA. This CDR3 is built from 11 residues. Trimming stripped 6 bases from V and 1 base from J, with 7 bases between. The CDR3 is CSVRDSYEQYV. In DNA, the CDR3 is TGCAGCGTCCGGGATTCCTACGAGCAGTACGTC.

This chain connects TRBV14 to TRBJ1-2; D is uncertain. This CDR3 has 15 amino acids. Looked up from germline, CDR1 is SGHDN and CDR2 is FVKESK. Trimming removed 0 bases from V and 4 bases from J, with 12 bases in between. DNA for the CDR3: TGTGCCAGCAGCCAAGATGGTTGGGGAGGCTATGGCTACACCTTC. Amino acid sequence: CASSQDGWGGYGYTF.

The chain is built from TRBV7-8 and TRBJ2-7, with TRBD2 matching over 9 bases. The germline CDR1 and CDR2 sequences are SGHVS and FQNEAQ. Losses at the gene ends were 4 bases for V and 4 bases for J; bases not matched to a gene: 8. This CDR3 has 15 residues. The CDR3: CASSSGGGGIYEQYV. In DNA, the CDR3 is TGTGCCAGCAGCTCTGGCGGGGGGGGGATTTACGAGCAGTACGTC.

V is TRBV10-2 and J is TRBJ2-5; the match to TRBD2 covers 10 bases. This CDR3 spans 16 amino acids. Germline CDR1 and CDR2: WSHSY and SAAADI. The junction had 6 bases not matched to a gene; V was cut back by 2 bases and J by 3 bases. The CDR3, as DNA: TGCGCCAGCAGTGAGGAGGAACTAGCGGGGAAAGAGACCCAGTACTTC. It encodes CASSEEELAGKETQYF.

In this sample, this clone turned up once. The rearrangement links TRBV9 to TRBJ1-1; a weak D match, TRBD1 (6 bases). V was shortened by 2 bases and J by 5 bases, with 16 bases between the two germline ends. The CDR3 runs to 15 residues. Germline V lookup: CDR1 SGDLS, CDR2 YYNGEE. CDR3 sequence reads: CASSVATGSGTEAFF. DNA for the CDR3: TGTGCCAGCAGCGTCGCAACAGGGTCGGGGACTGAAGCTTTCTTT. Full variable domain (outside the CDR3, taken from reference TRBV9 and TRBJ1-1): DSGVTQTPKHLITATGQRVTLRCSPRSGDLSVYWYQQSLDQGLQFLIQYYNGEERAKGNILERFSAQQFPDLHSELNLSSLELGDSALYFCASSVATGSGTEAFFGQGTRLTVV.

This sequence joins TRBV7-9 and TRBJ2-1; tentative D call: TRBD1 (6 bases). The CDR3 is 14 residues long. V lost 3 bases and J 6 bases, leaving 12 bases between the germline ends. CDR1 and CDR2 from the germline V gene are SEHNR and FQNEAQ (reference sequence). Here the CDR3 reads CASSFRQGFNEQFF. The CDR3 DNA follows: TGTGCCAGCAGCTTTCGGCAGGGGTTCAATGAGCAGTTCTTC.